The 26 T cell receptor beta chains below come from one sample, sequenced in a study of blood T cell repertoires in COVID-19. The data were produced by immunoSEQ multiplex PCR, yet TCRdb's version contains in-frame clones alone and is incomplete. The sample yields more than 55,000 clones, over 75% seen once. Source material: peripheral blood. Every receptor here comes from a man older than 75 with acute or convalescent COVID-19.

This clone was seen a few times. The chain combines TRBV3-1 (or the pseudogene TRBV3-2) with TRBJ2-2; D possibly corresponds to TRBD2 (6 bases). The CDR3 totals 15 residues. V gave up 0 bases and J gave up 6 bases, with 11 bases separating them. Germline values: CDR1 LGHDT, CDR2 YNNKEL (reference sequence). In nucleotides, the CDR3 is TGTGCCAGCAGCCAAGAGGGGGGATTCGCCGGGGAGCTGTTTTTT. Its translation: CASSQEGGFAGELFF.

The chain recombines TRBV27 with TRBJ2-6, with D unclear. The CDR3 runs 16 residues. V shed 5 bases and J shed 3 bases, with 14 bases lying between them. Germline loops: CDR1 MNHEY, CDR2 SMNVEV (reference sequence). The CDR3 loop reads CASSLHPTGGANVLTF. The CDR3 coding sequence is TGTGCCAGCAGTCTCCACCCTACCGGTGGGGCCAACGTCCTGACTTTC.

The rearrangement joins TRBV20-1 to TRBJ2-3; D uncertain. This CDR3 is built from 11 residues. V dropped 8 bases and J dropped 6 bases, with 12 bases sitting between them. Germline CDR1 and CDR2: DFQATT and SNEGSKA (reference sequence). Here the CDR3 DNA reads TGCAGTACGTTCACTGGTGATACGCAGTATTTT. Its protein product is CSTFTGDTQYF.

The chain joins TRBV28 to TRBJ2-7; 10 bases fit TRBD1. Trimming took 5 bases from V and 1 from J; bases not matched to a gene: 8. The length of the CDR3 is 16 residues. Germline V CDR1 and CDR2: MDHEN, SYDVKM. The CDR3 DNA sequence: TGTGCCAGCAGTACCGACAGGGGGCGGTATTCCTACGAGCAGTACTTC. It yields the protein CASSTDRGRYSYEQYF. Using reference TRBV28 and TRBJ2-7 for the parts outside the CDR3, the full variable domain is DVKVTQSSRYLVKRTGEKVFLECVQDMDHENMFWYRQDPGLGLRLIYFSYDVKMKEKGDIPEGYSVSREKKERFSLILESASTNQTSMYLCASSTDRGRYSYEQYFGPGTRLTVT.

The gene calls are TRBV20-1 and TRBJ1-1, with 8 bases aligning to TRBD1. Trimming cost V 3 bases and J 2 bases; bases outside gene matches: 8. Germline CDR1 reads DFQATT; CDR2 reads SNEGSKA (reference sequence). This CDR3 is built from 15 residues. The CDR3 is CSASSPGTGNTEAFF. The CDR3 DNA reads as TGCAGTGCTAGTTCCCCCGGGACAGGCAACACTGAAGCTTTCTTT.

DNA for the CDR3: TGTGCCAGCAGCCACGGGGGGGCGCACAATGAGCAGTTCTTC. Translated, it gives CASSHGGAHNEQFF. The V and J genes are TRBV7-9 and TRBJ2-1, with 8 positions matching TRBD2. Trimming took 5 bases from V and 5 from J; bases not matched to a gene: 5. CDR3 length: 14 residues. Germline CDR1 SEHNR, CDR2 FQNEAQ (reference sequence).

The chain employs TRBV4-1 and TRBJ2-7; 7 bases agree with TRBD1. The CDR3 is made up of 14 amino acids. Germline CDR1 is MGHRA and CDR2 is YSYEKL. Trimming at V came to 3 bases and at J to 5 bases, leaving 7 bases not matched to a gene. The CDR3 DNA reads TGCGCCAGCAGCCAGCCGGGACAGTTCAACGAGCAGTACTTC. This codes for CASSQPGQFNEQYF.

This clone showed up just once. In DNA, the CDR3 is TGTGCCAGCAGTGTTACAGGGATTCACGAGCAGTACTTC. The encoded protein is CASSVTGIHEQYF. The V gene is TRBV12-3 or TRBV12-4, the J gene TRBJ2-7, with a tentative D call TRBD1 (6 bases). Trimming cost V 5 bases and J 5 bases, with 13 bases left between them. The CDR3 loop spans 13 amino acids.

V is TRBV7-2 and J is TRBJ2-7, with 7 bases fitting TRBD2. V shed 1 base and J 6 bases; nucleotides not matched to a gene: 6. Germline assignment: CDR1 SGHTA and CDR2 FQGNSA. This CDR3 is 14 amino acids long. The CDR3 DNA reads as TGTGCCAGCAGCTTAGGGGTAGGGACTACCGAGCAGTACTTC. Its protein product is CASSLGVGTTEQYF.

The chain combines TRBV5-1 with TRBJ1-6, with a possible D match to TRBD1 (6 bases). Germline lookup yields CDR1 SGHRS and CDR2 YFSETQ. This CDR3 has 17 residues. V gave up 5 bases and J gave up 3 bases, with 18 bases separating them. The chain's CDR3 is CASRLERGSNYNSPLHF. The CDR3 region has the DNA TGCGCCAGCAGACTTGAGAGGGGGAGTAACTATAATTCACCCCTCCACTTT.

The rearrangement links TRBV25-1 to TRBJ1-4; D not certain. Germline V CDR1 and CDR2: MGHDK, SYGVNS. Trimming shortened V by 5 bases and J by 2 bases, and 21 bases separated the two germline ends. CDR3 length: 18 residues. This chain's CDR3 is CASSYRPGEAFTNEKLFF. CDR3 coding DNA: TGTGCCAGCAGTTACCGGCCAGGTGAAGCCTTTACTAATGAAAAACTGTTTTTT. The variable domain in full, completed from reference TRBV25-1 and TRBJ1-4, reads EADIYQTPRYLVIGTGKKITLECSQTMGHDKMYWYQQDPGMELHLIHYSYGVNSTEKGDLSSESTVSRIRTEHFPLTLESARPSHTSQYLCASSYRPGEAFTNEKLFFGSGTQLSVL.

The chain links TRBV5-1 to TRBJ1-4, with a weak D call TRBD1 (5 bases). The CDR3 runs to 18 residues. Germline V gene data show CDR1 as SGHRS and CDR2 as YFSETQ. Trimming removed 5 bases at V and 0 bases at J, with 20 bases between. DNA of the CDR3: TGCGCCAGCAGGCCTAACCCTAGTCCAGGGACAACTAATGAAAAACTGTTTTTT. Translating gives CASRPNPSPGTTNEKLFF.

This rearrangement joins TRBV28 to TRBJ2-6; D might be TRBD1 (6 bases). V lost 5 bases and J lost 0, with 14 bases in between. The CDR3 extends over 17 amino acids. Looked up from germline, CDR1 is MDHEN and CDR2 is SYDVKM. The CDR3 DNA follows: TGTGCCAGCAGTGTCCAGGGACATCCCTCTGGGGCCAACGTCCTGACTTTC. It encodes CASSVQGHPSGANVLTF.

This chain links TRBV7-2 with TRBJ1-6; the D gene is possibly TRBD1 (5 bases). CDR3 length: 16 residues. Trimming pared 2 bases from V and 7 bases from J, leaving 15 bases between. CDR1 and CDR2 (germline): SGHTA, FQGNSA. DNA for the CDR3: TGTGCCAGCAGCTTAAGACCCCAGGGAAGGAATTCACCCCTCCACTTT. Amino acid sequence: CASSLRPQGRNSPLHF.

This clone was observed once. J is TRBJ1-5 and V is TRBV6-6; 7 bases map to TRBD1. This CDR3 comprises 14 residues. The germline CDR1 and CDR2 sequences are MNHNY and SVGAGI (reference sequence). The ends lost 6 bases at V and 0 bases at J; junction bases unmatched: 2. The CDR3 bases are TGTGCCAGCAGAGGGACAGCTAGCAATCAGCCCCAGCATTTT. Amino acids: CASRGTASNQPQHF.

V and J are TRBV6-1 and TRBJ2-5; a possible D gene is TRBD1 (6 bases). The germline gives CDR1 MNHNS, CDR2 SASEGT. This CDR3 is 13 amino acids long. With 3 bases removed from V and 10 bases from J, the gap between germline ends came to 15 bases. CDR3: CASSEGTRTRQYF. Here the CDR3 DNA reads TGTGCCAGCAGTGAGGGGACACGCACACGCCAGTACTTC.

This chain links TRBV7-9 with TRBJ2-5, with D possibly TRBD1 on 7 matching bases. The V and J ends lost 5 bases and 1 base respectively, with 14 bases between them. The CDR3 consists of 15 residues. Germline V gives CDR1 SEHNR, CDR2 FQNEAQ (reference sequence). The CDR3 region is CASSPPQGGQETQYF. The CDR3 DNA follows: TGTGCCAGCAGCCCCCCCCAGGGGGGCCAAGAGACCCAGTACTTC.

The V gene is TRBV6-5, the J gene TRBJ2-7; TRBD2 agrees at 8 bases. The CDR3 length is 15 residues. The germline V gene has CDR1 MNHEY and CDR2 SVGAGI. Trimming took 0 bases from V and 3 from J; bases not matched to a gene: 4. The CDR3 protein is CASSYSGSGGYEQYF. For the CDR3, the DNA is TGTGCCAGCAGTTACTCGGGCAGCGGGGGCTACGAGCAGTACTTC.

The V and J genes are TRBV10-3 and TRBJ2-2; 9 positions match TRBD1. Germline CDR1 is ENHRY and CDR2 is SYGVKD. V was clipped by 10 bases and J by 3 bases; unmatched bases: 9. The CDR3 sequence is 15 residues long. CDR3: CATVDRDRDTGELFF. The DNA for the CDR3 is TGTGCCACCGTCGACCGGGACAGGGACACCGGGGAGCTGTTTTTT.

The rearrangement joins TRBV6-5 to TRBJ1-5; D uncertain. This CDR3 region has 14 residues. Trimming removed 4 bases at V and 4 bases at J, with 11 bases between. CDR1 is MNHEY, CDR2 SVGAGI, per germline. The CDR3 DNA reads TGTGCCAGCAGTTGGGAGGCGAGGAATCAGCCCCAGCATTTT. This codes for CASSWEARNQPQHF.

The sample holds many counts of this clone. The chain carries TRBV7-6 and TRBJ1-3; the D gene is possibly TRBD1 (5 bases). CDR1 is SGHVS and CDR2 is FNYEAQ in the germline V gene. V was cut by 8 bases and J by 4 bases, with 12 bases left in between. The CDR3 runs to 13 residues. CDR3 residues: CASRGGSGNTIYF. The CDR3 DNA reads as TGTGCCAGCCGTGGGGGGTCCGGAAACACCATATATTTT.

The chain has TRBV7-7 and TRBJ2-5, with D possibly matching TRBD1 (5 bases). The germline gives CDR1 SSHAT, CDR2 FNYEAQ (reference sequence). The CDR3 has 16 residues. V lost 3 bases and J 4 bases, leaving 18 bases between the germline ends. The chain's CDR3 is CASSLLAGKGGETQYF. As DNA, the CDR3 is TGTGCCAGCAGCTTGCTGGCAGGGAAGGGTGGAGAGACCCAGTACTTC.

This sequence joins TRBV19 and TRBJ1-1; D not certain. The length of the CDR3 is 13 residues. The V gene's germline CDR1 is LNHDA and CDR2 SQIVND (reference sequence). Trimming left V 7 bases short and J 1 base short, with 10 bases between. CDR3 sequence reads: CASISDWNTEAFF. CDR3 in DNA: TGTGCCAGTATTTCGGACTGGAACACTGAAGCTTTCTTT.

CDR3 nucleotides: TGTGCCAGCAGTGCCTCGGACGGGACAGCAACCTACGAGCAGTACTTC. Translation: CASSASDGTATYEQYF. The chain is built from TRBV25-1 and TRBJ2-7; 7 nucleotides line up with TRBD1. The V gene end was trimmed by 4 bases and the J gene end by 2 bases; junction bases not matched to a gene: 11. The CDR3 consists of 16 residues. Germline-derived CDR1 and CDR2 are MGHDK and SYGVNS.

The CDR3 sequence is CAWNRGLYEQYF. CDR3 coding DNA: TGTGCCTGGAATAGGGGCTTGTACGAGCAGTACTTC. V and J are TRBV30 and TRBJ2-7; tentative D call: TRBD1 (5 bases). This CDR3 spans 12 amino acids. Trimming removed 4 bases from V and 4 bases from J, with 11 bases in between. The germline CDR1 and CDR2 sequences are GTSNPN and SVGIG (reference sequence).

The J gene is TRBJ2-6, the V gene TRBV19, with D maybe TRBD1 (6 bases). CDR1 is LNHDA and CDR2 is SQIVND in the germline V gene (reference sequence). CDR3 length: 18 amino acids. Trimming stripped 4 bases from V and 2 bases from J, with 18 bases between. In DNA, the CDR3 is TGTGCCAGTAGTAGACCCGACAGGATCTTGGCTGGGGCCAACGTCCTGACTTTC. It specifies CASSRPDRILAGANVLTF.